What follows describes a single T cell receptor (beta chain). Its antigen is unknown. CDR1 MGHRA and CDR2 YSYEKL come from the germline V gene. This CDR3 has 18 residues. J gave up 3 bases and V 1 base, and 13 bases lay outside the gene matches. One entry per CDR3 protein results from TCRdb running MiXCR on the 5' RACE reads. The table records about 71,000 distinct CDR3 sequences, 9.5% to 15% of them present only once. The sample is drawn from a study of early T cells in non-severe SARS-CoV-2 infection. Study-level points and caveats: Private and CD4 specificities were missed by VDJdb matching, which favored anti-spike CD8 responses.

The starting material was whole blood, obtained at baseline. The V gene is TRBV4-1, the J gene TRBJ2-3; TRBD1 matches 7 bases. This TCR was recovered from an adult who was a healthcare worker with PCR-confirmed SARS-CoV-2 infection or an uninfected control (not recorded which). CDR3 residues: CASSQATGRTNGTDTQYF. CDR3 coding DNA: TGCGCCAGCAGCCAAGCGACAGGGAGAACAAATGGAACAGATACGCAGTATTTT.